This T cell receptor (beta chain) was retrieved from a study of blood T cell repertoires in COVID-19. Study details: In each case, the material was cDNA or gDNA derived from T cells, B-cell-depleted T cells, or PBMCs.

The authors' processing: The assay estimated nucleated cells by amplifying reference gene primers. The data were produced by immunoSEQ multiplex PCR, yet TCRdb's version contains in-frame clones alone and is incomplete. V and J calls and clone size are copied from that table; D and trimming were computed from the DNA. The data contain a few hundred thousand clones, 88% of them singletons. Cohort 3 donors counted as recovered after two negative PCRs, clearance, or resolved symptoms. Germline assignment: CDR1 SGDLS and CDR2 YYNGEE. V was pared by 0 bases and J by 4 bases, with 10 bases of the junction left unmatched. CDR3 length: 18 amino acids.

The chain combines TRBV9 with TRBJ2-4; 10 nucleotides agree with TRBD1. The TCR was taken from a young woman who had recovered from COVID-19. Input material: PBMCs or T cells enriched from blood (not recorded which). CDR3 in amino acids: CASSVGPGQGTSKNIQYF. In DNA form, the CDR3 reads TGTGCCAGCAGCGTAGGCCCGGGACAGGGGACTTCGAAAAACATTCAGTACTTC.